This TCR beta chain was captured in a study of blood T cells in healthy people across ages. Isolation of PBMCs gave at least 6.5 million cells per sample. With a J-beta primer mix and a sample-barcoded 5' primer, a second PCR ran about 7 to 11 cycles. Unique molecular identifiers of 12 random nucleotides labeled each cDNA. TCRdb processed the 5' RACE reads anew with MiXCR; each CDR3 protein has one entry. The data hold roughly 1.7 million distinct CDR3 sequences, with 34% observed a single time. Looked up from germline, CDR1 is MGHDK and CDR2 is SYGVNS. The CDR3 is made up of 12 amino acids. Trimming removed 4 bases at V and 8 bases at J, with 11 bases between.

Sequencing was performed on blood. This sequence was found in a woman aged 25-40 years in good health. The chain uses TRBV25-1 and TRBJ1-2, with no clear D. Written as DNA, the CDR3 is TGTGCCAGCAGTGTGGGTTTGTACGGCTACACCTTC. It yields the protein CASSVGLYGYTF.